Sequencing of this T cell receptor beta chain was carried out in a study of T cell repertoires in cytomegalovirus infection. Overall study: TCR beta signatures that were public indicated CMV infection and matching HLA type.

TCRdb re-analysed the reads in MiXCR, keeping a single row per CDR3 protein. The repertoire consists of just over 150,000 distinct CDR3 sequences, with around 20% occurring once and the leading ten covering roughly 9.8%. Study results and limitations: The cumulative frequency of public TCR beta families distinguished individuals who carried CMV together with the relevant HLA.

For this clonotype: Antigen specificity is unknown.

The length of the CDR3 is 15 residues. V shed 1 base and J shed 0 bases, with 7 bases lying between them. Germline values: CDR1 MDHEN, CDR2 SYDVKM. V usage is TRBV28 and J usage is TRBJ2-1, with D uncertain. The receptor's source is a human donor in good health (CMV status not recorded). Some clones in this sample may be carry-over from other donors' samples. Sequencing input: PBMCs. CDR3 sequence: CASSLSLSSYNEQFF. In DNA, the CDR3 is TGTGCCAGCAGTTTATCCCTATCCTCCTACAATGAGCAGTTCTTC.